This entry lists 10 T cell receptor beta chains sequenced from one sample in a study of blood T cells in healthy people across ages. Primers used in a second PCR of roughly 6 to 11 cycles were a sample-barcoded 5' primer and a J-beta primer mix. TCRdb reprocessed the 5' RACE reads via MiXCR and lists one record per CDR3 protein. The repertoire has about 1.6 million distinct CDR3 sequences, approximately 32% of them found once; the top ten carry about 11%. Sequences were obtained from blood. The source is a woman in her thirties in good health.

Of note for this clonotype: As the CDR3 is not closed by the conserved phenylalanine or tryptophan, this likely results from a read error. This chain links TRBV11-2 with TRBJ2-3; no clear D. CDR3 length: 11 amino acids. Germline V CDR1 and CDR2: SGHAT, FQNNGV. The V and J ends lost 0 bases and 10 bases respectively, with 5 bases between them. CDR3 region: CASSLDSAQYL. CDR3 DNA sequence: TGTGCCAGCAGCTTAGACAGTGCGCAGTATTTG.

This chain links TRBV7-9 with TRBJ2-3; D is unresolved. CDR3 length: 20 residues. The ends were cut back, 2 bases at V and 0 bases at J, with 24 bases in the middle. Germline lookup yields CDR1 SEHNR and CDR2 FQNEAQ (reference sequence). The CDR3 region has the DNA TGTGCCAGCAGCTTATTACAGTTCCCGCGAACCCCCACTAGCACAGATACGCAGTATTTT. Translating gives CASSLLQFPRTPTSTDTQYF.

The rearrangement uses TRBV28 and TRBJ2-3; D possibly corresponds to TRBD2 (6 bases). V gave up 4 bases and J gave up 3 bases, with 23 bases separating them. CDR1 and CDR2 (germline): MDHEN, SYDVKM. CDR3 length equals 18 residues. The CDR3 here is CASSYNLGGLAGTDTQYF. The DNA for the CDR3 is TGTGCCAGCAGTTACAATCTAGGAGGGCTGGCGGGAACAGATACGCAGTATTTT.

The rearrangement links TRBV18 to TRBJ2-1, with D possibly matching TRBD2 (5 bases). The V gene's germline CDR1 is KGHSH and CDR2 LQKENI. Trimming removed 3 bases from V and 7 bases from J, with 16 bases in between. The CDR3 sequence is 15 residues long. The CDR3, as DNA: TGTGCCAGCTCACCCCGTAGCAGGCCGGGGAATGAGCAGTTCTTC. It encodes CASSPRSRPGNEQFF.

This clonotype was picked up a small number of times. The V call is TRBV6-1, the J call TRBJ1-2, with 9 bases that match TRBD1. The CDR3 is 15 residues long. The germline gives CDR1 MNHNS, CDR2 SASEGT. Trimming removed 0 bases from V and 8 bases from J; junction bases left unmatched: 7. Written as DNA, the CDR3 is TGTGCCAGCAGTGAAGCTTCCGGGACAGGGCTCGGCTACACCTTC. Translated: CASSEASGTGLGYTF.

This clonotype was found many times. With a much larger clone just one base away, this may be a read error. The chain links TRBV20-1 to TRBJ2-1; D might be TRBD1 (6 bases). The V end was cut by 0 bases, the J end by 0 bases, with 9 bases between. This CDR3 is built from 15 residues. The V gene's germline CDR1 is DFQATT and CDR2 SNEGSKA (reference sequence). CDR3 in DNA: TGCAGTGCTAGAGATAGGGGGATCTCCTACAATGAGCAGTTCTTC. This codes for CSARDRGISYNEQFF.

This clonotype was observed a handful of times. The gene calls are TRBV29-1 and TRBJ1-2, with no clear D. V shed 3 bases and J shed 5 bases, with 10 bases lying between them. This CDR3 spans 12 amino acids. Germline CDR1 is SQVTM and CDR2 is ANQGSEA. CDR3 DNA sequence: TGCAGCGTTGATGAAGGGCATTATGGCTACACCTTC. This codes for CSVDEGHYGYTF.

The genes are TRBV4-1 and TRBJ2-6, with D perhaps matching TRBD1 (6 bases). This CDR3 is built from 17 residues. Germline V gives CDR1 MGHRA, CDR2 YSYEKL. V lost 1 base and J 4 bases, leaving 14 bases between the germline ends. CDR3 in DNA: TGCGCCAGCAGCCAAGTAGTGGCAGGGGAAGGGGCCAACGTCCTGACTTTC. Its translation: CASSQVVAGEGANVLTF.

This clonotype has a handful of counts. The chain links TRBV14 to TRBJ1-2; the D is unclear. V lost 3 bases and J lost 1, with 15 bases in between. The V gene's germline CDR1 is SGHDN and CDR2 FVKESK. The CDR3 sequence is 16 residues long. Here the CDR3 DNA reads TGTGCCAGCAGCCAGGAAAACTTCAACTATAACTATGGCTACACCTTC. Translating gives CASSQENFNYNYGYTF.

This clonotype was picked up a small number of times. V is TRBV4-1 and J is TRBJ2-7, with D hard to call. The closer fit of TRBJ2-5 to the DNA end suggests the J call may be wrong. CDR3 size: 15 residues. Germline values: CDR1 MGHRA, CDR2 YSYEKL. This CDR3 is CASSQEVLLGETQYF. Written as DNA, the CDR3 is TGCGCCAGCAGCCAAGAAGTCCTTTTGGGAGAGACCCAGTACTTC.